This T cell receptor (beta chain) was profiled in a study of spatial heterogeneity in lung cancer. At the level of the study: Combinations of a unique TCR and a UMI were tallied in raw reads, and on average each appeared more than ten times. Study findings and constraints: Expanded intratumoral alpha and beta TCR counts tracked tumor mutation counts.

The study tagged each TCR cDNA molecule with a unique molecular identifier. One entry per CDR3 protein, called by TCRdb with MiXCR from the 5' RACE reads. The table includes about 4,200 distinct CDR3 sequences, approximately 9% detected once. CDR3 length: 13 residues. Germline V gene sequence: CDR1 LNHDA, CDR2 SQIVND (reference sequence). V was pared by 8 bases and J by 4 bases, with 12 bases between. Time point defined: sample taken at primary tumor resection. Samples came from some 71 TRACERx patients with untreated early-stage lung cancer. Whole RNA, which was extracted from tumor, nontumor lung tissue or frozen PBMC, was sequenced without any cell sorting. This clonotype was detected only a few times. The antigen remains unidentified.

The gene calls are TRBV19 and TRBJ1-3, with D possibly TRBD1 on 5 matching bases. Sequencing used lung tumor tissue, obtained at surgery. The clonotype was recovered from a male donor with early-stage non-small cell lung cancer. CDR3 DNA: TGTGCCAGTTTTGGGACGTACGGAAACACCATATATTTT. As protein: CASFGTYGNTIYF.